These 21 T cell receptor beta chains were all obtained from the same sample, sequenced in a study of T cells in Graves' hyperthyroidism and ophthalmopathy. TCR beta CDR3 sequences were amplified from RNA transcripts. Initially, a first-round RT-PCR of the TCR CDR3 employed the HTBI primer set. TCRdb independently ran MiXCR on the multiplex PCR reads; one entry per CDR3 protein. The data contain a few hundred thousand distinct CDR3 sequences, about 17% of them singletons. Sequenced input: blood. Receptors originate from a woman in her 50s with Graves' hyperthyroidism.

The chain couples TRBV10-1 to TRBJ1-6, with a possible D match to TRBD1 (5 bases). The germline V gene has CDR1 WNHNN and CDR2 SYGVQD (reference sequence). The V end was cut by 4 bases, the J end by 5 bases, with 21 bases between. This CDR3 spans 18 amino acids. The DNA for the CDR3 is TGCGCCAGCAGTGTAAAGGGATCAAAGACAGTTAATAATTCACCCCTCCACTTT. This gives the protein CASSVKGSKTVNNSPLHF.

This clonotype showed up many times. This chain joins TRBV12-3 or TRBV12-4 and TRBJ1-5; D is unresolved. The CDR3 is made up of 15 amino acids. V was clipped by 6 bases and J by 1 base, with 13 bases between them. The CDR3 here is CASRSRSGSNQPQHF. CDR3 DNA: TGTGCCAGCAGAAGTCGATCGGGGAGCAATCAGCCCCAGCATTTT.

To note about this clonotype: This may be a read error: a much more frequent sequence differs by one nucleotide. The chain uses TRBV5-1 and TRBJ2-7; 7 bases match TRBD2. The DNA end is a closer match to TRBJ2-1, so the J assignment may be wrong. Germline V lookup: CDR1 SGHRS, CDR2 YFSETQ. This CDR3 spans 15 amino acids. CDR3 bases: TGCGCCAGCAGCTTGGCCGGGACTACATCCTACGAGCAGTTCTTC. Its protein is CASSLAGTTSYEQFF.

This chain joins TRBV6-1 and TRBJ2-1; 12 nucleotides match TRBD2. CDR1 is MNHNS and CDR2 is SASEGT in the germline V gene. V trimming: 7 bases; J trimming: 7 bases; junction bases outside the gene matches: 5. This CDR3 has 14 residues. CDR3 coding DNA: TGTGCCAGCACAGAACTAGCGGGAGGTAATGAGCAGTTCTTC. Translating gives CASTELAGGNEQFF.

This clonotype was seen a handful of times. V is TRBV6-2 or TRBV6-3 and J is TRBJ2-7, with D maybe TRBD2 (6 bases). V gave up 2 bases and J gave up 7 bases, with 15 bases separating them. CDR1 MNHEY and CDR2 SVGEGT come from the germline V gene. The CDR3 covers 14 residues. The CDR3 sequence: CASSYPYGGREQYF. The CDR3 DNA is TGTGCCAGCAGTTACCCCTACGGAGGGAGGGAGCAGTACTTC.

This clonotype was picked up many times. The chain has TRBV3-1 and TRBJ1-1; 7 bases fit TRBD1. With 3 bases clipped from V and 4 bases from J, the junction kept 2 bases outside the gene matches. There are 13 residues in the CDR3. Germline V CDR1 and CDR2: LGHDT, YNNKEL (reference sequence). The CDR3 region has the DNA TGTGCCAGCAGCCATACAGGGGCCACTGAAGCTTTCTTT. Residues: CASSHTGATEAFF.

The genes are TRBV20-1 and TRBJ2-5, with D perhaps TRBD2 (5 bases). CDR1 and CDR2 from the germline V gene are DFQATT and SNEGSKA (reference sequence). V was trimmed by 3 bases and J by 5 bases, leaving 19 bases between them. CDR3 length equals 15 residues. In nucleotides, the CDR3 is TGCAGTGCTAGCGAGCAAGGCCTGCGAGGGGAGACCCAGTACTTC. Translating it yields CSASEQGLRGETQYF.

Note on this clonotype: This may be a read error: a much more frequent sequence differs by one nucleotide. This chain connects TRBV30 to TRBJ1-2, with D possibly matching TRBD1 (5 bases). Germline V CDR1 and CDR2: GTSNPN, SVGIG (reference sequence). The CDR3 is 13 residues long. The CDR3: CAWSLRVWDGCTF. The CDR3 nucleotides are TGTGCCTGGAGTTTGAGGGTTTGGGACGGCTGCACCTTC.

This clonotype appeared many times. CDR3 sequence reads: CASSLRDRGPKAFF. In nucleotides, the CDR3 is TGTGCCAGCAGCCTGCGAGACAGGGGGCCGAAGGCTTTCTTT. V and J are TRBV3-1 and TRBJ1-1; TRBD1 matches at 10 bases. The CDR3 spans 14 residues. Germline V CDR1 and CDR2: LGHDT, YNNKEL (reference sequence). J lost 11 bases, V lost 4 bases, and 10 bases had no gene match.

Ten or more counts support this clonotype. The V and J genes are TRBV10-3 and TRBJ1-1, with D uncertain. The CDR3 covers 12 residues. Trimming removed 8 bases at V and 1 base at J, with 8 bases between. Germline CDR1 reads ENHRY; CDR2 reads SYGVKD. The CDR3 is CAIASGNTEAFF. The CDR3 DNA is TGTGCCATCGCTTCCGGGAACACTGAAGCTTTCTTT.

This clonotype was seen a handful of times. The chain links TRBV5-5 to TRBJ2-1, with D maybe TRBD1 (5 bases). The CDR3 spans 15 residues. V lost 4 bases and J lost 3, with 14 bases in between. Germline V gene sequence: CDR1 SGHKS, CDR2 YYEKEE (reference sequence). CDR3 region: CASSIQTDVYNEQFF. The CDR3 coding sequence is TGTGCCAGCAGCATTCAGACAGACGTCTACAATGAGCAGTTCTTC.

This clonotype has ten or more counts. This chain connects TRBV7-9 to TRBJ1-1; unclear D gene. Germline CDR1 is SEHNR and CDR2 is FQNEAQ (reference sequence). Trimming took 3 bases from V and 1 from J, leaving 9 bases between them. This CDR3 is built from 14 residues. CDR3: CASSLTAGNTEAFF. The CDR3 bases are TGTGCCAGCAGCTTGACGGCTGGGAACACTGAAGCTTTCTTT.

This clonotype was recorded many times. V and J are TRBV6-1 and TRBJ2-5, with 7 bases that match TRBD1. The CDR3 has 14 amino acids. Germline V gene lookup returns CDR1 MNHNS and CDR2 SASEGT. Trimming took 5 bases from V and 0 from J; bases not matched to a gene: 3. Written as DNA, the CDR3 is TGTGCCAGCAGTCCGGGACAGAACCAAGAGACCCAGTACTTC. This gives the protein CASSPGQNQETQYF.

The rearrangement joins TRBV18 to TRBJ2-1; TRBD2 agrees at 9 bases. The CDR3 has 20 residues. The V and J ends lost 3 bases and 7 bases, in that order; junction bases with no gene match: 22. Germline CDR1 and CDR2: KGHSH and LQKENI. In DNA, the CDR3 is TGTGCCAGCTCACCCCTCCAGCCCAGCGGGAGGCGCCCCTGGGGAAATGAGCAGTTCTTC. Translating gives CASSPLQPSGRRPWGNEQFF. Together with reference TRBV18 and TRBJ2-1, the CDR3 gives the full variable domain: NAGVMQNPRHLVRRRGQEARLRCSPMKGHSHVYWYRQLPEEGLKFMVYLQKENIIDESGMPKERFSAEFPKEGPSILRIQQVVRGDSAAYFCASSPLQPSGRRPWGNEQFFGPGTRLTVL.

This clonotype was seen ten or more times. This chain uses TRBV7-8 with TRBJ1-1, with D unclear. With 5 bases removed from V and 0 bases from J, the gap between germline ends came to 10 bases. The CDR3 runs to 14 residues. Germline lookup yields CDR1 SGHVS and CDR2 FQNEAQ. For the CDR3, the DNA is TGTGCCAGCAGCCACCCCTTAATGAACACTGAAGCTTTCTTT. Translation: CASSHPLMNTEAFF.

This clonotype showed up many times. CDR3 region: CASSLAMGGGTEAFF. CDR3 nucleotides: TGTGCCAGCAGCTTGGCGATGGGTGGAGGCACTGAAGCTTTCTTT. The rearrangement links TRBV5-6 to TRBJ1-1; D gene unclear. From germline, CDR1 is SGHDT and CDR2 YYEEEE. Trimming took 0 bases from V and 4 from J, leaving 13 bases between them. The CDR3 is made up of 15 amino acids.

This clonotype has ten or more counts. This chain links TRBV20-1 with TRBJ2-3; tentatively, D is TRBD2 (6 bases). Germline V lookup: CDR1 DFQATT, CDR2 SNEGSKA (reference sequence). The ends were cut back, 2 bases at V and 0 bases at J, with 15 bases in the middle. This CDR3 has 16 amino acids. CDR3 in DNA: TGCAGTGCTAGAACGGCTGGCGGGACTAGCACAGATACGCAGTATTTT. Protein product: CSARTAGGTSTDTQYF.

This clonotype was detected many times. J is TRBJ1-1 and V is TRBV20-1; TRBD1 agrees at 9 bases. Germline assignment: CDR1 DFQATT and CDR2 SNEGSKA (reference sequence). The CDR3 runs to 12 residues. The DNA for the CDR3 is TGCAGGGGACAGGGAGGGGACACTGAAGCTTTCTTT. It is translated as CRGQGGDTEAFF.

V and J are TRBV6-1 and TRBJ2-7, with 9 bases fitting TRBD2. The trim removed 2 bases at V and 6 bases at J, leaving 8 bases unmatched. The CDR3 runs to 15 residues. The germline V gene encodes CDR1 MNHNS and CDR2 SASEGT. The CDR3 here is CASSELPSGACEQYF. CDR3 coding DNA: TGTGCCAGCAGTGAACTACCTAGCGGGGCGTGCGAGCAGTACTTC.

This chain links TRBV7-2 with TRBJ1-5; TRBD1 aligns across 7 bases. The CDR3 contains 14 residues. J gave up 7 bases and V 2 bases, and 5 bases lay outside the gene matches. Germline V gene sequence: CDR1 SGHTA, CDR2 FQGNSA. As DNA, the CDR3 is TGTGCCAGCAGCTTAACAGGGGCAGGGCAGCCCCAGCATTTT. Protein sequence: CASSLTGAGQPQHF.

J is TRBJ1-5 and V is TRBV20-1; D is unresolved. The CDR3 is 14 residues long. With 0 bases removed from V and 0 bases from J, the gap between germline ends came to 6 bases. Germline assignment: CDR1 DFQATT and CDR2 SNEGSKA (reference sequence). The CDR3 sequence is CSARDSGSNQPQHF. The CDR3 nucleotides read TGCAGTGCTAGAGATAGCGGTAGCAATCAGCCCCAGCATTTT.